A single sample is the source of the 18 T cell receptor beta chains below, sequenced in a study of molecular identifiers for immune sequencing clone quantification. Via MiXCR, TCRdb re-called the PCR reads, giving one row per CDR3 protein. Seen here are some 580,000 distinct CDR3 sequences, roughly 25% observed once, and the top ten hold roughly 0.83%. Sequences were obtained from naive CD8+ T cells from blood, with Jurkat cell RNA spiked in. Regarding subset: FACS-sorted CD8+CD4-CCR7+CD45RA+ naive T cells. The receptors here all came from a human donor in good health. Some libraries in this study had Jurkat cell RNA spiked in.

This clonotype has a handful of counts. The chain is built from TRBV7-9 and TRBJ2-2; tentatively, D is TRBD1 (6 bases). Germline lookup yields CDR1 SEHNR and CDR2 FQNEAQ (reference sequence). This CDR3 comprises 16 residues. V was pared by 5 bases and J by 7 bases, with 20 bases between. This chain's CDR3 is CASSPSQGINGGELFF. In nucleotides, the CDR3 is TGTGCCAGCAGCCCTAGTCAGGGGATTAATGGCGGGGAGCTGTTTTTT.

The chain has TRBV28 and TRBJ2-7, with D perhaps given as TRBD1 or TRBD2 (5 bases each). Between the trimmed V and J ends, which lost 2 bases and 6 bases, there was a span of 14 bases. CDR3 size: 14 residues. The germline V gene encodes CDR1 MDHEN and CDR2 SYDVKM. The CDR3 sequence: CASSLGTSRGEQYF. The CDR3 region has the DNA TGTGCCAGCAGTTTAGGGACCTCGAGGGGCGAGCAGTACTTC.

This sequence joins TRBV24-1 and TRBJ2-2, with 7 bases matching TRBD2. CDR3 length: 14 amino acids. V shed 8 bases, J shed 0 bases, and the junction held 2 bases outside the gene matches. Germline CDR1 and CDR2: KGHDR and SFDVKD. The CDR3 here is CATKTSSNTGELFF. The CDR3 bases are TGTGCCACCAAGACTAGCTCGAACACCGGGGAGCTGTTTTTT.

This clonotype has at least ten counts. This sequence joins TRBV2 and TRBJ2-5; TRBD2 aligns across 11 bases. Germline V CDR1 and CDR2: SNHLY, FYNNEI. CDR3 length equals 16 residues. V lost 7 bases to trimming and J lost 2 bases; unmatched junction nucleotides: 9. The DNA of the CDR3 is TGTGCCAGCACCAAACTAGCGGGAGTCGATCAAGAGACCCAGTACTTC. Protein sequence: CASTKLAGVDQETQYF.

The table lists this clonotype with many counts. The chain is built from TRBV6-5 and TRBJ2-5, with TRBD2 identical over 7 bases. With V trimmed by 2 bases and J by 1 base, 4 bases remained unmatched. This CDR3 has 15 residues. Germline CDR1 and CDR2: MNHEY and SVGAGI. The CDR3 DNA follows: TGTGCCAGCAGTTACGGGGGGGAGGCCCAAGAGACCCAGTACTTC. Protein product: CASSYGGEAQETQYF.

The chain carries TRBV27 and TRBJ1-1; D remains unclear. V lost 5 bases to trimming and J lost 0 bases, with 7 bases between them. CDR3 length: 13 residues. Germline loops: CDR1 MNHEY, CDR2 SMNVEV (reference sequence). The CDR3 DNA reads as TGTGCCAGCAGTGAACTTTTGAACACTGAAGCTTTCTTT. This encodes CASSELLNTEAFF.

This clonotype was observed many times. The CDR3 sequence: CASSYNSGDTQYF. The CDR3 nucleotides read TGTGCCAGCAGTTACAATAGCGGTGATACGCAGTATTTT. This chain joins TRBV6-5 and TRBJ2-3; possible D gene TRBD2, 6 bases. Trimming removed 2 bases from V and 6 bases from J, with 9 bases in between. Germline loops: CDR1 MNHEY, CDR2 SVGAGI. The length of the CDR3 is 13 residues.

The chain has TRBV27 and TRBJ2-6; unclear D gene. Germline CDR1 reads MNHEY; CDR2 reads SMNVEV (reference sequence). Between the trimmed V and J ends, which lost 2 bases and 1 base, there was a span of 9 bases. The CDR3 totals 16 residues. CDR3 sequence reads: CASSLTYPSGANVLTF. In DNA, the CDR3 is TGTGCCAGCAGTTTAACGTACCCGTCTGGGGCCAACGTCCTGACTTTC.

A remark on this clonotype: The junction shows a germline mismatch at one end, possibly a read error. The chain links TRBV5-1 to TRBJ2-2; 11 positions agree with TRBD1. The CDR3 sequence is 14 residues long. CDR1 and CDR2 (germline): SGHRS, YFSETQ. The CDR3 here is CASSQDRGPGVLFF. In nucleotides, the CDR3 is TGCGCCAGCAGCCAGGACAGGGGGCCCGGGGTGCTGTTTTTT. Drawing the rest from reference TRBV5-1 and TRBJ2-2, the complete variable domain is KAGVTQTPRYLIKTRGQQVTLSCSPISGHRSVSWYQQTPGQGLQFLFEYFSETQRNKGNFPGRFSGRQFSNSRSEMNVSTLELGDSALYLCASSQDRGPGVLFFGEGSRLTVL.

The chain is built from TRBV6-2 or TRBV6-3 and TRBJ2-7; the D is unclear. Per the germline V gene, CDR1 is MNHEY and CDR2 is SVGEGT. This CDR3 spans 13 amino acids. Between the trimmed V and J ends, which lost 9 bases and 2 bases, there was a span of 14 bases. The CDR3 protein is CASGPVLTYEQYF. The CDR3 nucleotides are TGTGCCAGTGGCCCTGTTTTAACCTACGAGCAGTACTTC.

The V and J genes are TRBV19 and TRBJ1-5; the D gene is possibly TRBD1 (5 bases). CDR1 LNHDA and CDR2 SQIVND come from the germline V gene (reference sequence). With 8 bases removed from V and 0 bases from J, the gap between germline ends came to 17 bases. The CDR3 contains 16 residues. CDR3 nucleotides: TGTGCCAGTGTATCCGACAGCAAATATAGCAATCAGCCCCAGCATTTT. Amino acid sequence: CASVSDSKYSNQPQHF.

This clonotype was counted many times. J is TRBJ2-3 and V is TRBV7-9; D is unclear. The V gene's germline CDR1 is SEHNR and CDR2 FQNEAQ (reference sequence). Trimming stripped 3 bases from V and 2 bases from J, with 6 bases between. This CDR3 is 13 amino acids long. CDR3: CASSFPYTDTQYF. DNA for the CDR3: TGTGCCAGCAGCTTCCCATACACAGATACGCAGTATTTT.

This clonotype was seen a handful of times. The chain is built from TRBV27 and TRBJ2-3, with TRBD1 matching over 10 bases. The CDR3 spans 15 residues. J gave up 3 bases and V 5 bases, and 5 bases lay outside the gene matches. The V gene's germline CDR1 is MNHEY and CDR2 SMNVEV (reference sequence). The CDR3, as DNA: TGTGCCAGCAGTCTGTGGGGACAGGGGACAGATACGCAGTATTTT. It translates to CASSLWGQGTDTQYF.

This clonotype was counted ten times or more. The chain joins TRBV7-2 to TRBJ1-2; tentative D call: TRBD1 (5 bases). CDR1 is SGHTA, CDR2 FQGNSA, per germline. This CDR3 comprises 14 residues. V dropped 5 bases and J dropped 0 bases, with 10 bases sitting between them. CDR3 protein: CASSSTTANYGYTF. The CDR3 DNA reads TGTGCCAGCAGCAGCACGACAGCTAACTATGGCTACACCTTC.

There are many counts of this clonotype. Sequence at one end of the junction differs from germline and may be a read error. The J gene is TRBJ2-4, the V gene TRBV5-4; D is unclear. CDR3 length equals 13 residues. CDR1 is SGHNT and CDR2 is YYREEE in the germline V gene (reference sequence). CDR3 sequence (DNA): TGTGCCAGCAGCTTGGAAGCCGAAAACATTCAGTACTTC. It codes for CASSLEAENIQYF.

This clonotype was seen repeatedly, ten times or more. J is TRBJ2-3 and V is TRBV20-1, with 9 bases identical to TRBD2. J lost 0 bases, V lost 4 bases, and 2 bases had no gene match. The germline gives CDR1 DFQATT, CDR2 SNEGSKA (reference sequence). This CDR3 is 14 amino acids long. The CDR3 loop is CSATSGASTDTQYF. The CDR3 nucleotides read TGCAGTGCTACTAGCGGGGCTAGCACAGATACGCAGTATTTT.

Regarding this clonotype: In this CDR3 the conserved last residue, phenylalanine or tryptophan, is missing, so a read error is likely. As DNA, the CDR3 is TGCGCCAGCAGCCAACCCGGGACAGGGTCTGATGAGCAGTTCCTC. Translating it yields CASSQPGTGSDEQFL. V is TRBV4-1 and J is TRBJ2-1; 9 bases match TRBD1. This CDR3 region has 15 residues. V lost 2 bases and J lost 8; bases outside the gene matches: 7. Germline lookup yields CDR1 MGHRA and CDR2 YSYEKL.

This clonotype was seen only once. The CDR3 does not close with the conserved phenylalanine or tryptophan, likely indicating a read error. The chain is built from TRBV28 and TRBJ1-4; D not certain. The CDR3 extends over 12 amino acids. Trimming pared 5 bases from V and 4 bases from J, leaving 5 bases between. The germline CDR1 and CDR2 sequences are MDHEN and SYDVKM. CDR3: CASSRDNEKLFL. Written as DNA, the CDR3 is TGTGCCAGCAGTCGGGATAATGAAAAACTGTTTTTA.